The rows below give T cell receptor beta chains drawn from one sample of a study of cytomegalovirus exposure and HLA in healthy donors. TCRdb keeps only in-frame clones here, not all; method: immunoSEQ multiplex PCR. The sample contains around 100,000 clones, about four fifths of which appear only once. Sequencing was performed on PBMCs. The receptors originated from a woman younger than 35 in good health and CMV-seronegative. The CDR3 runs from the conserved cysteine through the conserved F or W. D genes are given only for firm matches. A row's size may be missing; if present it is once, few, many or a size class.

clone_size,j_call,d_call,v_call,cdr3_nt,cdr3_aa
NA,TRBJ1-1,NA,TRBV11-2,TGTGCCAGCAGCTTAGACATGAACACTGAAGCTTTCTTT,CASSLDMNTEAFF
few,TRBJ1-1,TRBD1,TRBV6-5,TGTGCCAGCAGTTACAGTTTGGGACAGGGAGATATTTTCTTT,CASSYSLGQGDIFF
NA,TRBJ1-1,TRBD1,TRBV30,TGTGCCTGGAGAGGACAGGCTAACACTGAAGCTTTCTTT,CAWRGQANTEAFF
NA,TRBJ1-3,TRBD1,TRBV27,TGTGCCAGCAGTTTTGGGGGACAGGGGACTGGAAACACCATATATTTT,CASSFGGQGTGNTIYF
NA,TRBJ1-1,NA,TRBV4-2,TGTGCCAGCAGCCAAAAAGGAGGAGGGAGGAACACTGAAGCTTTCTTT,CASSQKGGGRNTEAFF
NA,TRBJ2-7,TRBD2,TRBV28,TGTGCCAGCAGTTTATCGGGCGGGGGAGCCTACGAGCAGTACTTC,CASSLSGGGAYEQYF
NA,TRBJ2-7,NA,TRBV7-2,TGTGCCAGCAGCTTGACAGACTCCTACGAGCAGTACTTC,CASSLTDSYEQYF
NA,TRBJ2-1,TRBD2,TRBV4-2,TGTGCCAGCAGCCAACTAGCGGGAGATAGGTATGAGCAGTTCTTC,CASSQLAGDRYEQFF
NA,TRBJ1-5,NA,TRBV7-2,TGTGCCAGCAGTCAGGCAGGGTCCAGCCAGCCCCAGCATTTT,CASSQAGSSQPQHF
NA,TRBJ1-1,NA,TRBV25-1,TGTGCCAGCAGTGACATCACTGAAGCTTTCTTT,CASSDITEAFF
NA,TRBJ1-2,NA,TRBV7-2,TGTGCCAGCAGCTTCACAGGGTACGGCTATGGCTACACCTTC,CASSFTGYGYGYTF
NA,TRBJ1-1,NA,TRBV5-5,TGTGCCAGCAGCGGAACAGTAGAAGCTTTCTTT,CASSGTVEAFF
once,TRBJ2-5,TRBD2,TRBV6-1,TGTGCCAGCAGTGAACTTTTCGGGAGGGCCGGGGAGACCCAGTACTTC,CASSELFGRAGETQYF
NA,TRBJ1-1,TRBD1,TRBV10-2,TGCGCCAGCAGGGAATCCGGGACAGTAAACACTGAAGCTTTCTTT,CASRESGTVNTEAFF
NA,TRBJ2-3,TRBD2,TRBV6-6,TGTGCCGGCGCCTTCAGCGGGGGGGCTAGCACAGATACGCAGTATTTT,CAGAFSGGASTDTQYF
NA,TRBJ2-3,NA,TRBV7-8,TGTGCCAGCAGCCCCCTTGAGAGCGGCGATACGCAGTATTTT,CASSPLESGDTQYF
NA,TRBJ1-3,NA,TRBV19,TGTGCCAGTACCAAAACTCGGGGTTGGGGAAACACCATATATTTT,CASTKTRGWGNTIYF
NA,TRBJ1-5,NA,TRBV30,TGTGCCTGCGAAGCGGGACGGCTAGATCAGCCCCAGCATTTT,CACEAGRLDQPQHF
NA,TRBJ1-3,NA,TRBV2,TGTGCCAGCAGGGCACCTGCCTCTGGAAACACCATATATTTT,CASRAPASGNTIYF
NA,TRBJ2-1,NA,TRBV19,TGTGCCAGTAGTATCGGACTAGAGCAGTTCTTC,CASSIGLEQFF
once,TRBJ2-3,TRBD1,TRBV7-9,TGTGCCAGCAGCTTAACCGGGACAGGGAGGTCAGATACGCAGTATTTT,CASSLTGTGRSDTQYF
NA,TRBJ1-2,TRBD1,TRBV30,TGTGCCTGGGGGGGGGACAGGACATATGGCTACACCTTC,CAWGGDRTYGYTF
NA,TRBJ2-7,TRBD2,TRBV27,TGTGCCAGCAGCTCCACTAGCGGGAGACTCCCCTACGAGCAGTACTTC,CASSSTSGRLPYEQYF
NA,TRBJ2-7,NA,TRBV7-2,TGTGCCAGCAGCCGAGTAGCGGAGGCCTACGAGCAGTACTTC,CASSRVAEAYEQYF
NA,TRBJ2-7,TRBD2,TRBV4-1,TGCGCCAGCAGCCAGCCCGGGACTAGCGGCTACGAGCAGTACTTC,CASSQPGTSGYEQYF
NA,TRBJ1-1,NA,TRBV2,TGTGCCAGCAGTGAAGTAATTGAAGCTTTCTTT,CASSEVIEAFF
NA,TRBJ1-2,NA,TRBV27,TGTGCCAGCGCGGGTCAGGCATACATCGGTGGCTACACCTTC,CASAGQAYIGGYTF
few,TRBJ1-1,NA,TRBV7-9,TGTGCCAGCAGCTTAGAGCGGGACACTGAAGCTTTCTTT,CASSLERDTEAFF
NA,TRBJ2-1,TRBD2,TRBV4-3,TGCGCCAGCAGCCTAGCGGGGGGGCTTTCCTACAATGAGCAGTTCTTC,CASSLAGGLSYNEQFF
few,TRBJ1-3,NA,TRBV11-2,TGTGCCAGCATCGGACAGCTCTCTGGAAACACCATATATTTT,CASIGQLSGNTIYF
NA,TRBJ1-2,NA,TRBV2,TGTGCCAGCAGTGAAAAATCCGCGGTCTATGGCTACACCTTC,CASSEKSAVYGYTF
NA,TRBJ1-1,TRBD1,TRBV29-1,TGCAGCGTATTAACGGACAGGGTCCCTGAAGCTTTCTTT,CSVLTDRVPEAFF
NA,TRBJ1-3,TRBD1,TRBV2,TGTGCCAGCAGGTACAGGGGCTCTGGAAACACCATATATTTT,CASRYRGSGNTIYF
NA,TRBJ2-3,TRBD1,TRBV28,TGTGCCAGCACCACAACCCGTAGGGGGCGGATCACAGATACGCAGTATTTT,CASTTTRRGRITDTQYF
NA,TRBJ1-1,NA,TRBV7-2,TGTGCCAGCAGCTTGGCTTTTGAAGCTTTCTTT,CASSLAFEAFF
few,TRBJ2-1,TRBD1,TRBV27,TGTGCCAGCAGTTTTGGGACAGGGAGACGCCTTTACAATGAGCAGTTCTTC,CASSFGTGRRLYNEQFF
NA,TRBJ1-3,TRBD1,TRBV5-1,TGCGCCAGCAGCCCCGACAGGGACCTTGGAAACACCATATATTTT,CASSPDRDLGNTIYF
NA,TRBJ2-5,NA,TRBV5-1,TGCGCCAGCAGCTTCGGGGACTACCAAGAGACCCAGTACTTC,CASSFGDYQETQYF
NA,TRBJ1-1,NA,TRBV20-1,TGCAGTGCTTATTTGAACACTGAAGCTTTCTTT,CSAYLNTEAFF
once,TRBJ2-4,NA,TRBV15,TGTGCCACCGAGGGAGTTAAAAACATTCAGTACTTC,CATEGVKNIQYF
NA,TRBJ2-5,TRBD2,TRBV7-2,TGTGCCAGCAGCCGACTAGCGGGAGAGTGGGAGACCCAGTACTTC,CASSRLAGEWETQYF
NA,TRBJ2-2,TRBD1,TRBV27,TGTGCCAGCAGTTTACCGGGACAGGGAGGAGGTGCCGGGGAGCTGTTTTTT,CASSLPGQGGGAGELFF
NA,TRBJ2-1,TRBD2,TRBV7-6,TGTGCCAGCAGCTTAGGTCTTATTAGCGGGGGTCTCCTGAGAAATGAGCAGTTCTTC,CASSLGLISGGLLRNEQFF
NA,TRBJ1-5,TRBD1,TRBV2,TGTGCCAGCAGTGCCGACAGGGCCCAGCCCCAGCATTTT,CASSADRAQPQHF
NA,TRBJ2-2,TRBD1,TRBV2,TGTGCCACCCGGCCCGGGACAGGGTATGAGGCCGGGGAGCTGTTTTTT,CATRPGTGYEAGELFF
NA,TRBJ2-1,TRBD2,TRBV5-5,TGTGCCAGCAGCTTGGCCATAACTAGCGGGGGCCTCGATGAGCAGTTCTTC,CASSLAITSGGLDEQFF
NA,TRBJ1-5,TRBD1,TRBV19,TGTGCCAGTATGGTCTGGACAGGATCGAATCAGCCCCAGCATTTT,CASMVWTGSNQPQHF
NA,TRBJ1-1,NA,TRBV7-8,TGTGCCAGCAGTTGGGAGCCGGGGACTGAAGATTTCTTT,CASSWEPGTEDFF
NA,TRBJ1-4,TRBD1,TRBV5-1,TGCGCCAGCAGCTTGTTCGGGACAGGGAATGAAAAACTGTTTTTT,CASSLFGTGNEKLFF
once,TRBJ2-2,TRBD2,TRBV6-5,TGTGCCAGCAGTTGGGGTGTAGCGGGAAACACCGGGGAGCTGTTTTTT,CASSWGVAGNTGELFF
NA,TRBJ1-6,NA,TRBV6-6,TGTGCCAGCAGTTACCCGAATCAAGGAAAGGAGTCACCCCTCCACTTT,CASSYPNQGKESPLHF
NA,TRBJ1-6,NA,TRBV14,TGTGCCAGCAGCCTTACAGAGAATTCACCCCTCCACTTT,CASSLTENSPLHF
NA,TRBJ2-3,TRBD1,TRBV28,TGTGCCAGCAGTCCAACACAGGGGGCTTCAGGCACAGATACGCAGTATTTT,CASSPTQGASGTDTQYF
NA,TRBJ2-1,NA,TRBV11-3,TGTGCCAGCAGCTTAGGCCAGGAATATGAGCAGTTCTTC,CASSLGQEYEQFF
many,TRBJ2-1,TRBD2,TRBV6-1,TGTGCCAGCAGTGAATTTGCGGGAGGAGGGGGAGGGGGAGATGAGCAGTTCTTC,CASSEFAGGGGGGDEQFF
NA,TRBJ1-2,TRBD1,TRBV6-6,TGTGCCAGCAGTTACCCACAGGGGAACTATGGCTACACCTTC,CASSYPQGNYGYTF